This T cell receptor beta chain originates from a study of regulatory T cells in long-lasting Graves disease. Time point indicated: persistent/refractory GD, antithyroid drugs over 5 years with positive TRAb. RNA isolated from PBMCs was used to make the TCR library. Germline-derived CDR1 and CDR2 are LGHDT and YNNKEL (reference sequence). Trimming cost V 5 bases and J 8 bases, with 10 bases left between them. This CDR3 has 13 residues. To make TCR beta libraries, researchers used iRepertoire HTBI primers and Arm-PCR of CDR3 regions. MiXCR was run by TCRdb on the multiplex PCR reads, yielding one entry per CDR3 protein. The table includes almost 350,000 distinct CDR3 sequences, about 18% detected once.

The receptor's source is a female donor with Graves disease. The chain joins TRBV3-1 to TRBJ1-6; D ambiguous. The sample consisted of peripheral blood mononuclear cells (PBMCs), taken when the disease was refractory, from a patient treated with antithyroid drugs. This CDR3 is CASSLGPDSPLHF. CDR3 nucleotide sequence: TGTGCCAGCAGCTTAGGACCCGATTCACCCCTCCACTTT.